The rows below give T cell receptor beta chains drawn from one sample of a study of blood T cells in healthy people across ages. TCRdb re-called the 5' RACE reads with MiXCR, one entry per CDR3 protein. The sample lists about 640,000 distinct CDR3 sequences; 25% to 30% were seen once. Sequencing was carried out using blood. Receptors were obtained from an elderly woman in good health. CDR3s include the opening cysteine and the closing phenylalanine or tryptophan. Each record gives: V gene, clone size, D gene, J gene, CDR3 protein, CDR3 DNA. A D gene is named only where the DNA matches it firmly. Expanded clones are given a class, and other clones once, few, many or no size at all.

v_gene: TRBV4-3; abundance: many; d_gene: NA; j_gene: TRBJ1-1; CDR3aa: CASSQEIGVNSEAFF; CDR3nt: TGCGCCAGCAGCCAAGAAATCGGAGTGAACTCTGAAGCTTTCTTT
v_gene: TRBV20-1; abundance: few; d_gene: NA; j_gene: TRBJ2-7; CDR3aa: CSAKSRCGEQYF; CDR3nt: TGCAGTGCTAAAAGTCGGTGTGGCGAGCAGTACTTC
v_gene: TRBV20-1; abundance: many; d_gene: TRBD2; j_gene: TRBJ2-3; CDR3aa: CSAPLAGGRTDTQYF; CDR3nt: TGCAGTGCTCCACTAGCGGGGGGACGCACAGATACGCAGTATTTT
v_gene: TRBV5-5; abundance: NA; d_gene: TRBD2; j_gene: TRBJ2-2; CDR3aa: CASSAGLAATGERFF; CDR3nt: TGTGCCAGCAGCGCGGGACTAGCGGCCACCGGGGAGCGGTTTTTT
v_gene: TRBV4-1; abundance: NA; d_gene: NA; j_gene: TRBJ1-4; CDR3aa: CASSRGHSNEKLFF; CDR3nt: TGCGCCAGCAGCCGCGGACATTCTAATGAAAAACTGTTTTTT
v_gene: TRBV5-5; abundance: NA; d_gene: NA; j_gene: TRBJ1-5; CDR3aa: CASTPGAVSNQPQHF; CDR3nt: TGTGCCAGCACGCCCGGGGCAGTTAGTAATCAGCCCCAGCATTTT
v_gene: TRBV5-4; abundance: many; d_gene: TRBD2; j_gene: TRBJ2-1; CDR3aa: CASSIPTSGGLPEQFF; CDR3nt: TGTGCCAGCAGCATCCCGACTAGCGGGGGCCTTCCGGAGCAGTTCTTC
v_gene: TRBV4-1; abundance: NA; d_gene: NA; j_gene: TRBJ2-1; CDR3aa: CASSQGGLSGYNEQFF; CDR3nt: TGTGCCAGCAGCCAAGGGGGACTAAGCGGGTACAATGAGCAGTTCTTC
v_gene: TRBV18; abundance: few; d_gene: TRBD1; j_gene: TRBJ1-4; CDR3aa: CASSPRDRGRVEKLFF; CDR3nt: TGTGCCAGCTCACCACGGGACAGGGGCCGAGTTGAAAAACTGTTTTTT
v_gene: TRBV18; abundance: many; d_gene: NA; j_gene: TRBJ2-7; CDR3aa: CASSPRSSVSSYEQYF; CDR3nt: TGTGCCAGCTCACCGAGGTCGTCAGTAAGTTCCTACGAGCAGTACTTC
v_gene: TRBV7-2; abundance: many; d_gene: NA; j_gene: TRBJ2-5; CDR3aa: CASSLATGAQETQYF; CDR3nt: TGTGCCAGCAGCTTAGCGACGGGGGCTCAAGAGACCCAGTACTTC
v_gene: TRBV20-1; abundance: NA; d_gene: NA; j_gene: TRBJ1-1; CDR3aa: CSAPLDTTEEAFF; CDR3nt: TGCAGTGCACCGTTGGACACCACCGAAGAAGCTTTCTTT
v_gene: TRBV7-2; abundance: few; d_gene: NA; j_gene: TRBJ1-2; CDR3aa: CASSLDYSSSGYTF; CDR3nt: TGTGCCAGCAGCTTAGACTACAGCTCGAGTGGCTACACCTTC
v_gene: TRBV20-1; abundance: many; d_gene: NA; j_gene: TRBJ2-1; CDR3aa: CSAQVRGRGTYNEQFF; CDR3nt: TGCAGTGCCCAGGTGCGGGGTAGGGGAACCTACAATGAGCAGTTCTTC
v_gene: TRBV29-1; abundance: many; d_gene: NA; j_gene: TRBJ1-1; CDR3aa: CSVEDGRNTEAFF; CDR3nt: TGCAGCGTTGAGGACGGAAGAAACACTGAAGCTTTCTTT
v_gene: TRBV27; abundance: many; d_gene: TRBD1; j_gene: TRBJ1-1; CDR3aa: CASSIGQGVTEAFF; CDR3nt: TGTGCCAGCAGTATTGGACAGGGAGTCACTGAAGCTTTCTTT
v_gene: TRBV3-1; abundance: few; d_gene: NA; j_gene: TRBJ2-1; CDR3aa: CASSPRGLLGGGNNEQFF; CDR3nt: TGTGCCAGCAGCCCCCGAGGGTTGTTAGGAGGCGGTAACAATGAGCAGTTCTTC
v_gene: TRBV5-1; abundance: NA; d_gene: NA; j_gene: TRBJ1-5; CDR3aa: CASSPRPGDNQPQHF; CDR3nt: TGCGCCAGCAGCCCGCGCCCAGGGGATAATCAGCCCCAGCATTTT
v_gene: TRBV9; abundance: NA; d_gene: TRBD1; j_gene: TRBJ1-2; CDR3aa: CASDRGGYGYTF; CDR3nt: TGTGCCAGCGACAGGGGAGGGTATGGCTACACCTTC
v_gene: TRBV19; abundance: few; d_gene: NA; j_gene: TRBJ1-2; CDR3aa: CASKGTTNYGYTF; CDR3nt: TGTGCCAGTAAAGGGACGACTAACTATGGCTACACCTTC
v_gene: TRBV6-5; abundance: many; d_gene: TRBD1; j_gene: TRBJ2-7; CDR3aa: CASSSPGQEHEQYF; CDR3nt: TGTGCCAGCAGTTCACCGGGACAGGAGCACGAGCAGTACTTC
v_gene: TRBV6-5; abundance: many; d_gene: TRBD1; j_gene: TRBJ1-5; CDR3aa: CASQQSGTGKGQPQHF; CDR3nt: TGTGCCAGCCAACAGTCCGGGACAGGGAAAGGGCAGCCCCAGCATTTT
v_gene: TRBV5-1; abundance: many; d_gene: NA; j_gene: TRBJ2-3; CDR3aa: CASSEALGDTQYF; CDR3nt: TGCGCCAGCAGCGAAGCTCTGGGAGATACGCAGTATTTT
v_gene: TRBV7-2; abundance: NA; d_gene: TRBD1; j_gene: TRBJ2-5; CDR3aa: CASSSVTSQGANQETQYF; CDR3nt: TGTGCCAGCAGCTCTGTAACCTCGCAGGGGGCGAACCAAGAGACCCAGTACTTC
v_gene: TRBV6-2/TRBV6-3; abundance: many; d_gene: NA; j_gene: TRBJ2-7; CDR3aa: CASSSGTRTYEQYF; CDR3nt: TGTGCCAGCAGTTCCGGGACACGAACCTACGAGCAGTACTTC
v_gene: TRBV29-1; abundance: many; d_gene: NA; j_gene: TRBJ1-1; CDR3aa: CSVEVTPNTEAFF; CDR3nt: TGCAGCGTTGAGGTGACACCGAACACTGAAGCTTTCTTT
v_gene: TRBV4-3; abundance: many; d_gene: TRBD2; j_gene: TRBJ2-1; CDR3aa: CASSQENAGAYNEQFF; CDR3nt: TGCGCCAGCAGCCAAGAGAACGCGGGGGCCTACAATGAGCAGTTCTTC
v_gene: TRBV6-1; abundance: NA; d_gene: TRBD1; j_gene: TRBJ2-2; CDR3aa: CASSRRQGQGTGELFF; CDR3nt: TGTGCCAGCAGCCGCCGACAGGGGCAGGGCACCGGGGAGCTGTTTTTT
v_gene: TRBV12-3/TRBV12-4; abundance: many; d_gene: TRBD1; j_gene: TRBJ2-7; CDR3aa: CASSPDGTGASYEQYF; CDR3nt: TGTGCCAGCAGTCCCGACGGGACAGGGGCGTCTTACGAGCAGTACTTC
v_gene: TRBV7-2; abundance: NA; d_gene: NA; j_gene: TRBJ1-2; CDR3aa: CASSPQRQRLNYGYTF; CDR3nt: TGTGCCAGCAGCCCGCAACGACAGCGACTAAACTATGGCTACACCTTC
v_gene: TRBV7-9; abundance: many; d_gene: TRBD2; j_gene: TRBJ2-3; CDR3aa: CASTPAGGNTDTQYF; CDR3nt: TGTGCCAGCACCCCGGCGGGGGGCAACACAGATACGCAGTATTTT
v_gene: TRBV20-1; abundance: NA; d_gene: TRBD2; j_gene: TRBJ2-1; CDR3aa: CSARRSGGPIQETQFF; CDR3nt: TGCAGTGCTCGGCGTAGCGGGGGCCCTATCCAAGAGACCCAGTTCTTC
v_gene: TRBV20-1; abundance: few; d_gene: NA; j_gene: TRBJ1-3; CDR3aa: CSARAGWGGGRAGNTIYF; CDR3nt: TGCAGTGCTAGAGCGGGTTGGGGGGGTGGCAGGGCTGGAAACACCATATATTTT
v_gene: TRBV12-3/TRBV12-4; abundance: few; d_gene: NA; j_gene: TRBJ1-2; CDR3aa: CASSRRTDDGYTF; CDR3nt: TGTGCCAGCAGTCGTCGGACAGATGATGGCTACACCTTC
v_gene: TRBV5-6; abundance: NA; d_gene: NA; j_gene: TRBJ1-1; CDR3aa: CASSLTNPLTEAFF; CDR3nt: TGTGCCAGCAGCCTGACAAACCCTCTTACTGAAGCTTTCTTT
v_gene: TRBV14; abundance: few; d_gene: NA; j_gene: TRBJ1-6; CDR3aa: CASSQVNSYNSPLHF; CDR3nt: TGTGCCAGCAGCCAAGTTAACAGCTATAATTCACCCCTCCACTTT
v_gene: TRBV28; abundance: few; d_gene: TRBD2; j_gene: TRBJ2-4; CDR3aa: CASNPGGGGDIQYF; CDR3nt: TGTGCCAGCAACCCGGGCGGGGGTGGGGACATTCAGTACTTC